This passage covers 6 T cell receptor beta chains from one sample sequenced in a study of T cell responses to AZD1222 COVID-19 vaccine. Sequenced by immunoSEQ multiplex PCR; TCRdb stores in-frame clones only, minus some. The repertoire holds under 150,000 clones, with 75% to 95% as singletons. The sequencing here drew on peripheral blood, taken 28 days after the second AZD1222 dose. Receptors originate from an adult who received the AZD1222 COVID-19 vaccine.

The CDR3 sequence is CASSGQGVGTEAFF. The CDR3 DNA reads as TGTGCCAGTAGTGGACAGGGGGTGGGCACTGAAGCTTTCTTT. The rearrangement links TRBV19 to TRBJ1-1; 10 bases align to TRBD1. Unmatched junction bases numbered 4, after V lost 5 bases and J lost 4 bases. CDR1 and CDR2 (germline): LNHDA, SQIVND (reference sequence). The CDR3 is 14 residues long. Looking up the rest from reference TRBV19 and TRBJ1-1 gives the full variable domain: DGGITQSPKYLFRKEGQNVTLSCEQNLNHDAMYWYRQDPGQGLRLIYYSQIVNDFQKGDIAEGYSVSREKKESFPLTVTSAQKNPTAFYLCASSGQGVGTEAFFGQGTRLTVV.

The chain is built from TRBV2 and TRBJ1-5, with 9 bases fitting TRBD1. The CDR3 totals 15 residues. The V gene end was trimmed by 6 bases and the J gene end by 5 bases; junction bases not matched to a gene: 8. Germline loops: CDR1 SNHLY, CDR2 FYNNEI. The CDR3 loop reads CASSADRGFYQPQHF. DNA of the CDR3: TGTGCCAGCAGCGCCGACAGGGGGTTTTATCAGCCCCAGCATTTT.

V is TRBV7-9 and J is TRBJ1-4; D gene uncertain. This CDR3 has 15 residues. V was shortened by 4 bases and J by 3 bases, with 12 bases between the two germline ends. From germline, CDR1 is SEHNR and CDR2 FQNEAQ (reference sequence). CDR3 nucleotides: TGTGCCAGCAGCTCCCCGAGGCCAGCTAATGAAAAACTGTTTTTT. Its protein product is CASSSPRPANEKLFF.

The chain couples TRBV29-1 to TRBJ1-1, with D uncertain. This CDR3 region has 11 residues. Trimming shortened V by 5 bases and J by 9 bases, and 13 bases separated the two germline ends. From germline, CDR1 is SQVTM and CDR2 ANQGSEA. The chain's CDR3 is CSVRSAEKAFF. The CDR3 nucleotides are TGCAGCGTTAGATCGGCGGAGAAAGCTTTCTTT.

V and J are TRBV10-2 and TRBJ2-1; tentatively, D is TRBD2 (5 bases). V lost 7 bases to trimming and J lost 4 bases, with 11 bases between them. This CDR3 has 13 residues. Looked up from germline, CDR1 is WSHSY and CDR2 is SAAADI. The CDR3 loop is CASTPGFYNEQFF. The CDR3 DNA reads TGCGCCAGCACCCCGGGGTTTTACAATGAGCAGTTCTTC.

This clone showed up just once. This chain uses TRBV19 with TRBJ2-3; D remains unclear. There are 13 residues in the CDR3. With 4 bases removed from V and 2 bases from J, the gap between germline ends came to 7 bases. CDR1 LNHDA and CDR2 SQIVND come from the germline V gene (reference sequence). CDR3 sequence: CASSNLDTDTQYF. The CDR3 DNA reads TGTGCCAGTAGTAATCTAGACACAGATACGCAGTATTTT.